Presented here are 23 T cell receptor beta chains from one specimen sequenced in a study of T cells in Graves' hyperthyroidism and ophthalmopathy (dated by TCRdb to 2018 to 2020). The library was obtained by multiplex PCR. The sequencing machine was an Illumina HiSeq 2000. Amplification of TCR beta CDR3 regions was carried out from RNA transcripts. A first-round RT-PCR of the TCR CDR3 used the HTBI primer set with the Qiagen OneStep RT-PCR kit. In TCRdb, the public reads were trimmed at Q25 with fastp and aligned with MiXCR, with productive beta chains retained. When rows share a CDR3 protein, they turn into one entry using the most common DNA and genes. In all, the sample holds some 600,000 distinct CDR3 sequences, and more than 11% of those were seen once. The top ten constitute about 5.8% of the sample. The specimen sequenced was blood. Source of these receptors: a woman in her twenties or thirties with Graves' hyperthyroidism that later progressed to Graves' ophthalmopathy.

This clonotype was seen many times. The chain joins TRBV12-3 or TRBV12-4 to TRBJ2-1; 8 bases align to TRBD1. J gave up 6 bases and V 6 bases, and 7 bases lay outside the gene matches. The CDR3 is 14 residues long. The CDR3 nucleotides read TGTGCCAGCAGCGGACAGGGTAGCTTCAATGAGCAGTTCTTC. It codes for CASSGQGSFNEQFF.

Many counts were recorded for this clonotype. The chain is built from TRBV19 and TRBJ2-5; D gene unclear. This CDR3 has 14 amino acids. Germline V gene data show CDR1 as LNHDA and CDR2 as SQIVND (reference sequence). The V gene lost 4 bases and the J gene lost 4 bases, with 13 bases spanning the gap. CDR3 in DNA: TGTGCCAGTAGTACCCACGCAGAGCGAGAGACCCAGTACTTC. It yields the protein CASSTHAERETQYF.

This clonotype was counted many times. The genes are TRBV19 and TRBJ1-5; D might be TRBD1 (6 bases). With 1 base removed from V and 3 bases from J, the gap between germline ends came to 25 bases. Germline V lookup: CDR1 LNHDA, CDR2 SQIVND (reference sequence). This CDR3 spans 20 amino acids. The CDR3 coding sequence is TGTGCCAGTAGTATAGGGCGGAGGGCTAGGCGGGGGCATATCAATCAGCCCCAGCATTTT. Its translation is CASSIGRRARRGHINQPQHF.

The V call is TRBV20-1, the J call TRBJ1-1; D gene ambiguous. Germline CDR1 is DFQATT and CDR2 is SNEGSKA (reference sequence). The ends were cut back, 4 bases at V and 10 bases at J, with 13 bases in the middle. The CDR3 contains 11 residues. CDR3 protein: CSATSGTPAFF. CDR3 bases: TGCAGTGCTACCTCGGGAACTCCAGCTTTCTTT.

This CDR3 reads CASSQDSGGGTDTQYF. The CDR3 DNA is TGCGCCAGCAGCCAAGATAGCGGGGGAGGCACAGATACGCAGTATTTT. The chain joins TRBV4-1 to TRBJ2-3; 9 bases are shared with TRBD2. Germline CDR1 reads MGHRA; CDR2 reads YSYEKL. This CDR3 has 16 amino acids. J lost 1 base, V lost 0 bases, and 2 bases had no gene match.

V usage is TRBV7-9 and J usage is TRBJ2-4; tentatively, D is TRBD1 or TRBD2 (5 bases each). Germline loops: CDR1 SEHNR, CDR2 FQNEAQ (reference sequence). V was cut by 1 base and J by 15 bases, with 10 bases left in between. CDR3 length: 11 amino acids. The CDR3 coding sequence is TGTGCCAGCAGCTTAGGAGGGGTGAGGTACTTC. Its translation is CASSLGGVRYF.

This clonotype showed up many times. The chain links TRBV5-1 to TRBJ2-7, with D maybe TRBD1 (5 bases). Germline CDR1 SGHRS, CDR2 YFSETQ. Trimming shortened V by 7 bases and J by 0 bases, and 8 bases separated the two germline ends. The CDR3 consists of 12 residues. In DNA form, the CDR3 reads TGCGCCAGCGGCAGGGTCTCCTACGAGCAGTACTTC. This encodes CASGRVSYEQYF.

This clonotype was seen repeatedly, ten times or more. This chain connects TRBV6-1 to TRBJ1-6; tentatively, D is TRBD1 (5 bases). V dropped 1 base and J dropped 4 bases, with 5 bases sitting between them. Germline loops: CDR1 MNHNS, CDR2 SASEGT. This CDR3 has 14 residues. The CDR3 protein is CASSEGQYNSPLHF. The CDR3 nucleotides read TGTGCCAGCAGTGAAGGACAGTATAATTCACCCCTCCACTTT.

The genes are TRBV9 and TRBJ2-7; D unresolved. The CDR3 covers 16 residues. Trimming pared 3 bases from V and 3 bases from J, leaving 19 bases between. Looked up from germline, CDR1 is SGDLS and CDR2 is YYNGEE. The CDR3 DNA is TGTGCCAGCAGCGGCACCGACAAGCCGGGCGGCTACGAGCAGTACTTC. It is translated as CASSGTDKPGGYEQYF.

This clonotype came up many times. The V and J genes are TRBV2 and TRBJ1-2, with D possibly TRBD1 on 5 matching bases. Trimming pared 1 base from V and 4 bases from J, leaving 19 bases between. Germline CDR1 is SNHLY and CDR2 is FYNNEI. This CDR3 region has 17 residues. This CDR3 reads CASSEGGPPHDIYGYTF. CDR3 bases: TGTGCCAGCAGTGAAGGGGGACCCCCTCATGATATCTATGGCTACACCTTC.

V gene TRBV12-3 or TRBV12-4 combines with J gene TRBJ1-1; the D gene is possibly TRBD1 (5 bases). V lost 0 bases and J 10 bases, leaving 6 bases between the germline ends. The CDR3 is 11 amino acids. CDR3 region: CASSLAQGAFF. CDR3 DNA sequence: TGTGCCAGCAGTTTAGCTCAGGGAGCTTTCTTT.

The table lists this clonotype with a count of one. The genes are TRBV20-1 and TRBJ1-1; tentatively, D is TRBD1 (6 bases). The V and J ends lost 6 bases and 5 bases respectively, with 16 bases between them. From germline, CDR1 is DFQATT and CDR2 SNEGSKA (reference sequence). This CDR3 comprises 13 residues. CDR3: CSATRDTATEAFF. The DNA for the CDR3 is TGCAGTGCCACTCGGGACACCGCGACTGAAGCTTTCTTT.

Ten or more counts support this clonotype. This chain joins TRBV27 and TRBJ2-7; 9 bases are shared with TRBD2. CDR1 and CDR2 from the germline V gene are MNHEY and SMNVEV (reference sequence). The V and J ends lost 5 bases and 7 bases, in that order; junction bases with no gene match: 12. There are 15 residues in the CDR3. The CDR3 protein is CASSRGSGRRWEQYF. The DNA for the CDR3 is TGTGCCAGCAGTCGGGGCAGCGGGAGGAGATGGGAGCAGTACTTC.

A single count supports this clonotype. The chain joins TRBV4-3 to TRBJ2-2, with 8 bases fitting TRBD1. The germline V gene has CDR1 LGHNA and CDR2 YSLEER. CDR3 length: 20 amino acids. Unmatched junction bases numbered 16, after V lost 0 bases and J lost 4 bases. CDR3 region: CASSQDWVKLDRESTGELFF. The DNA for the CDR3 is TGCGCCAGCAGCCAAGATTGGGTTAAACTGGACAGGGAAAGCACCGGGGAGCTGTTTTTT.

This clonotype was detected only a few times. The chain carries TRBV5-1 and TRBJ1-1, with D possibly matching TRBD1 (5 bases). This CDR3 has 15 residues. V lost 3 bases and J 1 base, leaving 13 bases between the germline ends. Per germline, CDR1 SGHRS and CDR2 YFSETQ. The CDR3 nucleotides are TGCGCCAGCAGCTACCTCAGGGAGGGGAACACTGAAGCTTTCTTT. Its protein is CASSYLREGNTEAFF.

Many counts were recorded for this clonotype. The chain combines TRBV2 with TRBJ1-2; D possibly corresponds to TRBD1 (5 bases). Trimming stripped 5 bases from V and 6 bases from J, with 10 bases between. Germline CDR1 and CDR2: SNHLY and FYNNEI. CDR3 size: 12 residues. CDR3 sequence (DNA): TGTGCCAGCAGTTTGGGGCGGGATGGCTACACCTTC. This codes for CASSLGRDGYTF.

With regard to this clonotype: The missing conserved phenylalanine or tryptophan at the end of this CDR3 makes a read error likely. The chain carries TRBV20-1 and TRBJ1-5, with TRBD1 identical over 9 bases. The CDR3 loop spans 15 amino acids. The J segment lost 1 base and the V segment lost 5 bases, leaving 6 bases of the junction unmatched. Germline CDR1 DFQATT, CDR2 SNEGSKA (reference sequence). The CDR3 spells CSASGTGRSNQPQHS. As DNA, the CDR3 is TGCAGTGCTTCCGGGACAGGGCGCAGCAATCAGCCCCAGCATTCT.

The V call is TRBV2, the J call TRBJ2-7; D is undetermined. Trimming left V 5 bases short and J 2 bases short, with 13 bases between. The CDR3 has 14 residues. The germline V gene encodes CDR1 SNHLY and CDR2 FYNNEI. The CDR3 reads CASSTRAGAYEQYF. The CDR3 coding sequence is TGTGCCAGCAGTACTCGGGCAGGAGCCTACGAGCAGTACTTC.

In this sample, this clonotype turned up many times. CDR3 residues: CASSLSRGQGWEKLFF. In nucleotides, the CDR3 is TGCGCCAGCAGCTTGTCAAGGGGACAGGGATGGGAAAAACTGTTTTTT. This chain joins TRBV5-1 and TRBJ1-4; TRBD1 aligns across 9 bases. This CDR3 contains 16 residues. J gave up 8 bases and V 1 base, and 9 bases lay outside the gene matches. Germline assignment: CDR1 SGHRS and CDR2 YFSETQ.

This clonotype was counted many times. The gene calls are TRBV28 and TRBJ2-5; D not resolved. This CDR3 comprises 13 residues. Trimming cost V 6 bases and J 2 bases, with 10 bases left between them. The germline CDR1 and CDR2 sequences are MDHEN and SYDVKM. In nucleotides, the CDR3 is TGTGCCAGCAGCATCGGGCTTCAAGAGACCCAGTACTTC. Encoded protein: CASSIGLQETQYF.

The sample holds many counts of this clonotype. This chain uses TRBV19 with TRBJ2-7; 8 bases match TRBD1. In germline, CDR1 is LNHDA, CDR2 SQIVND (reference sequence). This CDR3 has 14 residues. The ends lost 4 bases at V and 6 bases at J; junction bases unmatched: 8. CDR3: CASSTRTGPVEQYF. CDR3 DNA sequence: TGTGCCAGTAGTACCAGGACAGGGCCGGTCGAGCAGTACTTC.

This clonotype came up many times. The genes are TRBV28 and TRBJ1-2, with D uncertain. This CDR3 comprises 12 residues. Germline V lookup: CDR1 MDHEN, CDR2 SYDVKM. V lost 10 bases and J lost 0, with 9 bases in between. CDR3 DNA: TGTGCCACTTTTGCAGCTAACTATGGCTACACCTTC. Encoded protein: CATFAANYGYTF.

The rearrangement joins TRBV19 to TRBJ1-4, with 7 bases aligning to TRBD1. V lost 7 bases, J lost 8 bases, and 10 bases stayed unmatched. CDR3 length equals 14 residues. CDR1 and CDR2 from the germline V gene are LNHDA and SQIVND (reference sequence). The CDR3 sequence is CASNAGTVDEKLFF. CDR3 bases: TGTGCCAGTAATGCCGGGACAGTGGACGAAAAACTGTTTTTT.